This record covers a single T cell receptor (beta chain). It lacks a known antigen. No clone much larger than this one lies a single base away; base qualities are absent. This entry is derived from a study of T cell responses to AZD1222 COVID-19 vaccine (dated by TCRdb to the early 2020s). Describing the broader study: AZD1222 recipients given second doses at about 4 weeks or at about 12 weeks were pooled, since spike-specific TCR depth and breadth were not found to differ between the two schedules. TCR sequencing was performed for 230 to 250 trial participants, of whom about 200 were given two doses of AZD1222 and 26 were given two doses of MenACWY control vaccine. Trial participants were enrolled by age into 18-55, 56-69 and 70-plus year subgroups, with 148, 28 and 57 TCR-sequenced participants respectively. What the authors observed across the whole study: Conclusions about previously exposed vaccinees are limited, since just six AZD1222 recipients were seropositive for SARS-CoV-2 at baseline. The vaccine-associated CD4 TCRs covered the entire spike protein, and the dominant responses fell in regions 160-218 and 743-854. A significant rise in spike-specific TCR breadth and depth was observed after two AZD1222 doses relative to day 0 and relative to MenACWY recipients. The 56-69-year group was small, and its depth increase did not reach significance, likely because of low power. Reportedly, close to half of the unique spike-specific TCRs recognized epitopes lying outside the regions that are mutated in the B.1.351 and B.1.1.7 variants. Participants were mostly white British and included more females than males, and it was suggested by the authors that clonal diversity may have been underestimated. Because no day 14 peak-response samples were available, the repertoires could be characterized only after the peak T cell response.

At the junction V is shortened by 0 bases and J by 1 base, with 7 bases in between. The CDR3 runs 14 amino acids, cysteine and phenylalanine included. Kept here is only the CDR3 DNA, which spans 42 bases and is read in frame from base 1. The germline V gene yields SGHRS for CDR1 and YFSETQ for CDR2. The sample's time point label is to be understood as: baseline before first vaccination. The vaccinee samples were drawn from two UK trials, COV001 and COV002, one of which was a single-blind randomized controlled phase 2/3 trial testing AZD1222 (ChAdOx1 nCoV-19) in healthy adults. For TCRbeta chain sequencing, PBMC samples were collected from trial participants at day 0 and at day 28 after the second dose. The CDR3 regions of human TCRbeta chains were analyzed by immunosequencing. Concerning the study's data processing: Repertoire TCRs were matched against a reference library of SARS-CoV-2-specific TCRs generated with the MIRA antigen-specificity platform. Breadth meant the fraction of unique TCRs that were SARS-CoV-2-associated, whereas depth meant the fraction of total T cells that were SARS-CoV-2-associated. Using the MIRA data, each spike-specific TCR was mapped to the spike region that the TCR reacts to and placed in a CD4 or CD8 class. Log10-transformed breadth and depth values were compared by one-way ANOVA with Sidak's multiple comparisons tests. The table comes from immuneACCESS by way of TCRdb, which keeps in-frame sequences with V and J called. Part of the clones is missing from these tables; in studies checked, under half for an unresolved V gene and the rest for unknown reasons. V, J and clone size are those of that table, while D and trimming were read from the DNA. This sample is represented by about 99,000 clones; 85% to 95% of them were singletons. Approximately 12% of the sample goes to the ten largest clones.

Sample: peripheral blood, taken on day 0 of AZD1222 vaccination. The sequence came from an adult in good health. The receptor chain draws on TRBV5-1 and TRBJ1-1; no confident D gene assignment can be made. Read as DNA, the sequence is TGCGCCAGCAGCTTGGAAGCAGGGAACACTGAAGCTTTCTTT. The resulting protein is CASSLEAGNTEAFF.